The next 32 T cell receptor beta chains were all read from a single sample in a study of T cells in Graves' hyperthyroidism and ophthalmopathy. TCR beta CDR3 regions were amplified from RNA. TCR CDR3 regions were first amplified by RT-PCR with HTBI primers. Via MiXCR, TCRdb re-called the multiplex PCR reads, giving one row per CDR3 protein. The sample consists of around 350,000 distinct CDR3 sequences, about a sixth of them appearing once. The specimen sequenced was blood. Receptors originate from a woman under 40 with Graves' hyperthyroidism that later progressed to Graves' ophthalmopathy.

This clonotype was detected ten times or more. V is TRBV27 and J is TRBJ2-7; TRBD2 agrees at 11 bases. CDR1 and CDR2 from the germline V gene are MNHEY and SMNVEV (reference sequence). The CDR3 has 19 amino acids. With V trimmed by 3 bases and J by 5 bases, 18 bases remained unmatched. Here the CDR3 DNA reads TGTGCCAGCAGTTTTATTGGTAGCGGGAGGGCCCCATCAGCGAACGAGCAGTACTTC. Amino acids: CASSFIGSGRAPSANEQYF.

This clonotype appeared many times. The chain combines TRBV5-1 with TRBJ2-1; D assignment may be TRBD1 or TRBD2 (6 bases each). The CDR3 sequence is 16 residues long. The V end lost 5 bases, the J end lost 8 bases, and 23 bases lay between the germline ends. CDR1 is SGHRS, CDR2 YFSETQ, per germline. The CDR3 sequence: CASSDGGAGDGDEQFF. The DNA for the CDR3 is TGCGCCAGCAGTGACGGAGGGGCAGGGGATGGGGATGAGCAGTTCTTC.

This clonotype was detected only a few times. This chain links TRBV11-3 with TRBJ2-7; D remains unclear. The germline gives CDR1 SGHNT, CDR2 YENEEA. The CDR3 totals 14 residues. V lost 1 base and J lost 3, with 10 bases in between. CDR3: CASSLVYSIYEQYF. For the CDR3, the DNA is TGTGCCAGCAGCTTAGTCTACAGTATCTACGAGCAGTACTTC.

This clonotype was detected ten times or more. The CDR3 DNA follows: TGTGCCAGCAGACTGACAGGGGGCCATGAAAAACTGTTTTTT. Its translation: CASRLTGGHEKLFF. The chain joins TRBV27 to TRBJ1-4, with 10 bases fitting TRBD1. The germline V gene encodes CDR1 MNHEY and CDR2 SMNVEV (reference sequence). There are 14 residues in the CDR3. Trimming took 6 bases from V and 6 from J; bases not matched to a gene: 4.

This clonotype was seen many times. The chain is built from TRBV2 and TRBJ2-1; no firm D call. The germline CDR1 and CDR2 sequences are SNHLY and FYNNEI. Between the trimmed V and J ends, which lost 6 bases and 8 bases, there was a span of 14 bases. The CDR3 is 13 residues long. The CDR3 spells CASSPEQTYEQFF. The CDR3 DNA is TGTGCCAGCAGCCCGGAACAGACATATGAGCAGTTCTTC.

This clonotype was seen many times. This chain's CDR3 is CASSLGGWGSSNQPQHF. Written as DNA, the CDR3 is TGTGCCAGCAGCTTAGGAGGTTGGGGTTCGAGCAATCAGCCCCAGCATTTT. The chain carries TRBV11-2 and TRBJ1-5, with D hard to call. The CDR3 has 17 residues. Germline V lookup: CDR1 SGHAT, CDR2 FQNNGV. V was shortened by 1 base and J by 1 base, with 14 bases between the two germline ends. Using reference TRBV11-2 and TRBJ1-5 for the parts outside the CDR3, the full variable domain is EAGVAQSPRYKIIEKRQSVAFWCNPISGHATLYWYQQILGQGPKLLIQFQNNGVVDDSQLPKDRFSAERLKGVDSTLKIQPAKLEDSAVYLCASSLGGWGSSNQPQHFGDGTRLSIL.

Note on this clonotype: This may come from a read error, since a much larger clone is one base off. The CDR3 is CASNLASGHEQFF. The DNA for the CDR3 is TGCGCCAGCAACTTGGCCTCGGGGCATGAGCAGTTCTTC. The genes are TRBV5-1 and TRBJ2-1; D tentatively fits TRBD1 or TRBD2 (5 bases each). This CDR3 is built from 13 residues. Looked up from germline, CDR1 is SGHRS and CDR2 is YFSETQ.

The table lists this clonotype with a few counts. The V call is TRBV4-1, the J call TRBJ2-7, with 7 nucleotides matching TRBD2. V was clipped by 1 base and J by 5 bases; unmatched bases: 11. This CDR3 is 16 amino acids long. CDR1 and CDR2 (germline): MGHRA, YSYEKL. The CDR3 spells CASSQGVSGGFHEQYF. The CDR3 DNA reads TGCGCCAGCAGCCAAGGTGTATCGGGGGGTTTCCACGAGCAGTACTTC.

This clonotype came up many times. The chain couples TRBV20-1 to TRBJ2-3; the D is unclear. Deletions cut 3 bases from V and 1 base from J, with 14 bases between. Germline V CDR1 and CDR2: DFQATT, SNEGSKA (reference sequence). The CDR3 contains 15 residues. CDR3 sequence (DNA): TGCAGTGCTAGTGGAGATCTAGTTGGCACAGATACGCAGTATTTT. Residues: CSASGDLVGTDTQYF.

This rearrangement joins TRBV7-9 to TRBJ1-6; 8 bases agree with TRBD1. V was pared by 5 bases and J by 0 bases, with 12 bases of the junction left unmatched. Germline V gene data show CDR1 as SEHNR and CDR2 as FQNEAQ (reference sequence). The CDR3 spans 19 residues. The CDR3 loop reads CASSPSQGALSSYNSPLHF. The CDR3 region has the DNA TGTGCCAGCAGCCCGAGTCAGGGGGCTCTCAGCTCCTATAATTCACCCCTCCACTTT.

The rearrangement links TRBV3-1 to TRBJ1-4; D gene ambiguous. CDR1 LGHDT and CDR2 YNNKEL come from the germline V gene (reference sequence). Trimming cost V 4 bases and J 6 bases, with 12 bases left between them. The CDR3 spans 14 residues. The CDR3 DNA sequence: TGTGCCAGCAGCCTCTCGAGCGGGGATGAAAAACTGTTTTTT. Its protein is CASSLSSGDEKLFF.

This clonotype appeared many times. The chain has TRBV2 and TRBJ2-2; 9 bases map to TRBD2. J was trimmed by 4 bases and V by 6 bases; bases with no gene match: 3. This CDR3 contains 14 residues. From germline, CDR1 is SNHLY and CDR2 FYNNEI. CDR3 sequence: CASSLAGRTGELFF. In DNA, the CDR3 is TGTGCCAGCAGCCTAGCGGGGCGCACCGGGGAGCTGTTTTTT.

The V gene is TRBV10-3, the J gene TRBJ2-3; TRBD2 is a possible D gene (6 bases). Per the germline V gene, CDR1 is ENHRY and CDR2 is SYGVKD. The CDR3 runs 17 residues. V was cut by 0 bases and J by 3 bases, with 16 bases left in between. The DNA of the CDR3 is TGTGCCATCAGTGAGTCAGGAAGTTTCGGGGGAACAGATACGCAGTATTTT. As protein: CAISESGSFGGTDTQYF.

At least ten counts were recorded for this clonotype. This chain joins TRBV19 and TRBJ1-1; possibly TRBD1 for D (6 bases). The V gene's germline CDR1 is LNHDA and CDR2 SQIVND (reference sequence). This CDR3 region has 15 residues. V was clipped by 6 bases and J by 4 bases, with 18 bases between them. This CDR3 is CASSLLTGIGTEAFF. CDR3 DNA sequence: TGTGCCAGTAGCTTACTCACAGGGATAGGCACTGAAGCTTTCTTT.

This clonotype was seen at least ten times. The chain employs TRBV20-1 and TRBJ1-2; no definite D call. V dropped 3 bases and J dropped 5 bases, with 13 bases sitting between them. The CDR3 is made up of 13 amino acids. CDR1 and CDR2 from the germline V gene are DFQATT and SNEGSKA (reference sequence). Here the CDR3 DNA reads TGCAGTGCTAGGAACCCTTGGAGATATGGCTACACCTTC. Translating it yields CSARNPWRYGYTF.

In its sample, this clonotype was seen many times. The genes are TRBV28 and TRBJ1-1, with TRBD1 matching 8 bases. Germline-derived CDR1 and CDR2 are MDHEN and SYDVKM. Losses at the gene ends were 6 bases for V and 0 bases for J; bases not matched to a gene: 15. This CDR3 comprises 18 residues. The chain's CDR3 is CASRARRRRGLLNTEAFF. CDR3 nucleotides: TGTGCCAGCAGGGCACGGCGGCGCAGGGGGCTATTGAACACTGAAGCTTTCTTT. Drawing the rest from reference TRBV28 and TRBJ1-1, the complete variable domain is DVKVTQSSRYLVKRTGEKVFLECVQDMDHENMFWYRQDPGLGLRLIYFSYDVKMKEKGDIPEGYSVSREKKERFSLILESASTNQTSMYLCASRARRRRGLLNTEAFFGQGTRLTVV.

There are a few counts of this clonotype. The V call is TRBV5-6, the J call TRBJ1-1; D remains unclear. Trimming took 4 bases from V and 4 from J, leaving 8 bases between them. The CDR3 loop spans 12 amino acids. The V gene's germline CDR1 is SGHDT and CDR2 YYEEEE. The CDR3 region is CASSLFTTEAFF. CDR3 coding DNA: TGTGCCAGCAGCCTATTTACCACTGAAGCTTTCTTT.

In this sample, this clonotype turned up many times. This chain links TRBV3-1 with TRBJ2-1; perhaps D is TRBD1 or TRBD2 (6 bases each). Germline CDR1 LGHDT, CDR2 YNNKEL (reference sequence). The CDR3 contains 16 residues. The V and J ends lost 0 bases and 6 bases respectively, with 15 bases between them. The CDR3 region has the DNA TGTGCCAGCAGCCAAGAAGGGCGGAGGGGGTTCAATGAGCAGTTCTTC. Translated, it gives CASSQEGRRGFNEQFF.

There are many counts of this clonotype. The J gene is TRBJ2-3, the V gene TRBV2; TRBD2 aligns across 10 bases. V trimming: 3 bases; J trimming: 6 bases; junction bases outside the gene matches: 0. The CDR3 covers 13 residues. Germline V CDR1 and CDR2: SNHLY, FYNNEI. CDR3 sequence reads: CASSEGLADTQYF. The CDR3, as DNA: TGTGCCAGCAGTGAGGGACTAGCGGATACGCAGTATTTT.

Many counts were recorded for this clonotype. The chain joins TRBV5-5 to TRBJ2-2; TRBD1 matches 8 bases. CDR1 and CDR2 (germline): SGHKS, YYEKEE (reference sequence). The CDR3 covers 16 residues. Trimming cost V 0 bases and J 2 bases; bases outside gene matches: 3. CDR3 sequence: CASSLVGTGNTGELFF. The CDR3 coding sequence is TGTGCCAGCAGCTTGGTAGGGACAGGCAACACCGGGGAGCTGTTTTTT. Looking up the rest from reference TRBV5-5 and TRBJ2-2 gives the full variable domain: DAGVTQSPTHLIKTRGQQVTLRCSPISGHKSVSWYQQVLGQGPQFIFQYYEKEERGRGNFPDRFSARQFPNYSSELNVNALLLGDSALYLCASSLVGTGNTGELFFGEGSRLTVL.

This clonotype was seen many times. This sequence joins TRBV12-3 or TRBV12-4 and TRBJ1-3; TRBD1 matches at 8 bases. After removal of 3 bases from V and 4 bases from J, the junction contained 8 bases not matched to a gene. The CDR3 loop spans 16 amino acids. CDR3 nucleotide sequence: TGTGCCAGCAGTTTCCCAGGGGGCGCGTCAGGAAACACCATATATTTT. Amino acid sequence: CASSFPGGASGNTIYF.

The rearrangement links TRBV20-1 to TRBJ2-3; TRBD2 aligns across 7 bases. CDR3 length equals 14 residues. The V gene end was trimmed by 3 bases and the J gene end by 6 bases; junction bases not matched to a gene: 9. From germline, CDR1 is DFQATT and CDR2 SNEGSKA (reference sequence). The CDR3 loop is CSARDLAAKDTQYF. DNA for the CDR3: TGCAGTGCTAGGGACCTAGCGGCAAAGGATACGCAGTATTTT.

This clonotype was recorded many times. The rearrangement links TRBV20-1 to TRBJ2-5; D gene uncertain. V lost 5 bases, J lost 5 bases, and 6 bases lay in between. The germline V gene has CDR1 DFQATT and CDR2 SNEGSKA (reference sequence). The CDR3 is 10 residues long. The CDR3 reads CSAFFETQYF. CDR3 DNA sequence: TGCAGTGCTTTTTTTGAGACCCAGTACTTC.

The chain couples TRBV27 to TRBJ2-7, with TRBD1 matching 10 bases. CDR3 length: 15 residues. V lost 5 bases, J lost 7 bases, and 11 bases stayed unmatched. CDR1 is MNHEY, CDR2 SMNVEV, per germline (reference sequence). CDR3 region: CASSLTGTGEREQYF. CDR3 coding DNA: TGTGCCAGCAGTCTAACCGGGACAGGGGAGCGTGAGCAGTACTTC.

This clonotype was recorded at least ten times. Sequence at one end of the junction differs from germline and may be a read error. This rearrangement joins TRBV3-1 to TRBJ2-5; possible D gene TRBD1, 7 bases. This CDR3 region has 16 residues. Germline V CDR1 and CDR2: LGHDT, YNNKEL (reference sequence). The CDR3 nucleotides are TGTGCCAGCAGCCTCTCGGCAGGGGGGTACCAGGAGACCCAGTACTTC. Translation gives CASSLSAGGYQETQYF.

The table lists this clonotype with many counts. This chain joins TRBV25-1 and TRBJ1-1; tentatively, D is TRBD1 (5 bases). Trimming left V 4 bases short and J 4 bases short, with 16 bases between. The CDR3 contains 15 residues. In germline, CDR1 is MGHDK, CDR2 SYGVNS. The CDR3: CASSALGRVGTEAFF. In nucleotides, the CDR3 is TGTGCCAGCAGTGCTCTGGGCAGGGTGGGCACTGAAGCTTTCTTT.

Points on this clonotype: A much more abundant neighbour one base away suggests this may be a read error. The CDR3 region has the DNA TGTGCCAGCAGCTTAGCTAGCGGGACTGCTTACGAGCAGTACTTC. Translated: CASSLASGTAYEQYF. The V call is TRBV11-2, the J call TRBJ2-7, with 9 positions matching TRBD2. With 1 base clipped from V and 4 bases from J, the junction kept 5 bases outside the gene matches. The CDR3 is 15 residues long. The germline V gene encodes CDR1 SGHAT and CDR2 FQNNGV.

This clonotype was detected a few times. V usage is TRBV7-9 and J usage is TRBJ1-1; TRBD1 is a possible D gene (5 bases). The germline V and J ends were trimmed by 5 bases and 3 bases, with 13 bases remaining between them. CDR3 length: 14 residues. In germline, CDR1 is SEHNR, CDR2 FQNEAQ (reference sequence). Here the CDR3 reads CASSRGRGDTEAFF. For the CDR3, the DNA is TGTGCCAGCAGCCGGGGAAGAGGGGACACTGAAGCTTTCTTT.

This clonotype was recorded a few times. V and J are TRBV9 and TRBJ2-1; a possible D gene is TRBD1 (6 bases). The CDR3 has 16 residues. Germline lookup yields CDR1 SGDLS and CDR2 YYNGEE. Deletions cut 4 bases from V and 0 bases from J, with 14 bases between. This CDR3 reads CASSPLQGYSYNEQFF. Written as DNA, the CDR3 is TGTGCCAGCAGCCCACTACAGGGATACTCCTACAATGAGCAGTTCTTC.

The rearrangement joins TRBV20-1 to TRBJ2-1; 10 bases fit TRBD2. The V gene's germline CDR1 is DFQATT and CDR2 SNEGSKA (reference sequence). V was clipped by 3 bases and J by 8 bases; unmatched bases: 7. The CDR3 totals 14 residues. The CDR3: CSASFGTSVDEQFF. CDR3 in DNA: TGCAGTGCTAGTTTCGGGACTAGCGTAGATGAGCAGTTCTTC.

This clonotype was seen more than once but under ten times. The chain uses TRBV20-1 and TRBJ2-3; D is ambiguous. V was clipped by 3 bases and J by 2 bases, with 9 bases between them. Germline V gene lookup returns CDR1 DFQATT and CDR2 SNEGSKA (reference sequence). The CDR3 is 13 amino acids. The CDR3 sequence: CSASGGFTDTQYF. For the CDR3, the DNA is TGCAGTGCTAGTGGCGGATTCACAGATACGCAGTATTTT.

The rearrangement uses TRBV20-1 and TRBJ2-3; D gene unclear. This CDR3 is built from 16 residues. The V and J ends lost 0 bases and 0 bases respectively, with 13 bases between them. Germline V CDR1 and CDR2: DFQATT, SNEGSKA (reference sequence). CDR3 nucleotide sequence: TGCAGTGCTAGAGACCTACTACCCCACAGCACAGATACGCAGTATTTT. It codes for CSARDLLPHSTDTQYF.